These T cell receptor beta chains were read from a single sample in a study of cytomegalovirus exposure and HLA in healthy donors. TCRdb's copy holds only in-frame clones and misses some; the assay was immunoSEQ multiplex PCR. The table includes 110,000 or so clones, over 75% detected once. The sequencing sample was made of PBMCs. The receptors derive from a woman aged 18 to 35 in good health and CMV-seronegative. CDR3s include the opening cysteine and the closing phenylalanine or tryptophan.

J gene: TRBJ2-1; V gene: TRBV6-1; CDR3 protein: CASSAEGQGARNEQFF
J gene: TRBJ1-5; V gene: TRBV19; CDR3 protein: CASSIASRDWGNQPQHF
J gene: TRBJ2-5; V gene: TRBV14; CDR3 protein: CASSHLEEGQETQYF
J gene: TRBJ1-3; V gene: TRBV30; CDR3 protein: CAWSATRTRHSGNTIYF
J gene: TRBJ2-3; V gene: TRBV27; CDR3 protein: CASSPGGPSTDTQYF
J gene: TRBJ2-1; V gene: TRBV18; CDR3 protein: CASSGSGRALNEQFF
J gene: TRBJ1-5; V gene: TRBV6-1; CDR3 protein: CASSVRTAYNYQPQHF
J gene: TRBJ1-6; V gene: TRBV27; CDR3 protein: CASSLIGGAYNSPLHF
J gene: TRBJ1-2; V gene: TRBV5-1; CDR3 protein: CASSLGTDFGTGYTF
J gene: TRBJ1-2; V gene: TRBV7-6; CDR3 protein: CASSTGQMGYTF
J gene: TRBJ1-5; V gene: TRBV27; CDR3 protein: CASSMGQGTSNQPQHF
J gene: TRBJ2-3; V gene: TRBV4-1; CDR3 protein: CASSHAADSDTQYF
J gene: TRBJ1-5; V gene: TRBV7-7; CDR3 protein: CASSLRRDKYSNQPQHF
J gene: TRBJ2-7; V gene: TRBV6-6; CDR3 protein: CASSPGQDYEQYF
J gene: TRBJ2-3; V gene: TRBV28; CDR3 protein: CASSLYYTDTQYF
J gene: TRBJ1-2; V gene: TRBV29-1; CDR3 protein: CSAPRGVGGYTF
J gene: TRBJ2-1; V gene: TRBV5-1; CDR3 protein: CASGTSSNEQFF
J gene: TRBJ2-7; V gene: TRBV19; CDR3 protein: CATFDNLYEQYF
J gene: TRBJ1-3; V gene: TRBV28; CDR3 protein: CASRRGTVSGNTIYF
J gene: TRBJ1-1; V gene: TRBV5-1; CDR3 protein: CASSLRGGTEAFF
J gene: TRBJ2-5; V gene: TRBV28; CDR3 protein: CASREPGSKETQYF
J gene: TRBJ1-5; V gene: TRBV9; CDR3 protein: CASSIGQGHQPQHF
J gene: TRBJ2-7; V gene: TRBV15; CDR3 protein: CATSRDMRITEQDYEQYF
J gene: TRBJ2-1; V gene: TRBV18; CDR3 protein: CASSLDRGSNEQFF
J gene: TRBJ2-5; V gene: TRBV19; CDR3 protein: CASSSRGLDRGETQYF
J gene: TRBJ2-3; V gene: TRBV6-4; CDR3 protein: CASSGQGTGADTQYF
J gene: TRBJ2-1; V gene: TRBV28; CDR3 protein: CASSLPGTSVYNEQFF
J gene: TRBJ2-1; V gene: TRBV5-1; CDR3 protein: CASSSGGGTSHEQFF
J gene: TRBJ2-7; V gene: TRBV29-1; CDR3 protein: CSVEVTGPSYEQYF
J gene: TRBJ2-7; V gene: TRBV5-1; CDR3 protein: CASSLASVGVEQYF
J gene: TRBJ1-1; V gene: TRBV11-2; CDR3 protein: CASSIEQGMNTEAFF
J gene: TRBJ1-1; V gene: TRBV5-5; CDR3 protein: CASSLASPSAEAFF
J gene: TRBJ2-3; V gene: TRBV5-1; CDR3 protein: CASCIAGGYDTQYF
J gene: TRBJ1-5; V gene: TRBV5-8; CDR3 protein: CASSLVQDQPQHF
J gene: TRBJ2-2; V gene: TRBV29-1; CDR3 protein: CSVARGSGELFF
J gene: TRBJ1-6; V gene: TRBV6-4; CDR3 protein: CASSVRQGDSPLHF
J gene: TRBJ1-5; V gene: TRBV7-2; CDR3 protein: CASSSRTGNNQPQHF
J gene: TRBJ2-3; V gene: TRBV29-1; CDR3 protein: CSVGETGTDTQYF
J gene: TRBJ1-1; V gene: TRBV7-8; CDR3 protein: CASSLRRGGNTEAFF
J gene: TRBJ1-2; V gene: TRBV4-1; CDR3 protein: CASSQDLSQTGGYTF
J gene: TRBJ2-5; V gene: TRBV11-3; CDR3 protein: CASSPPGGVETQYF
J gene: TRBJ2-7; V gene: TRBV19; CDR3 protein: CASSIDQGAYEQYF
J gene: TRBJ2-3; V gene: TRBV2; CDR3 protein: CASKTPSRDTQYF
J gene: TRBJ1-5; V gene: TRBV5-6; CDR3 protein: CASSLGQGPNQPQHF